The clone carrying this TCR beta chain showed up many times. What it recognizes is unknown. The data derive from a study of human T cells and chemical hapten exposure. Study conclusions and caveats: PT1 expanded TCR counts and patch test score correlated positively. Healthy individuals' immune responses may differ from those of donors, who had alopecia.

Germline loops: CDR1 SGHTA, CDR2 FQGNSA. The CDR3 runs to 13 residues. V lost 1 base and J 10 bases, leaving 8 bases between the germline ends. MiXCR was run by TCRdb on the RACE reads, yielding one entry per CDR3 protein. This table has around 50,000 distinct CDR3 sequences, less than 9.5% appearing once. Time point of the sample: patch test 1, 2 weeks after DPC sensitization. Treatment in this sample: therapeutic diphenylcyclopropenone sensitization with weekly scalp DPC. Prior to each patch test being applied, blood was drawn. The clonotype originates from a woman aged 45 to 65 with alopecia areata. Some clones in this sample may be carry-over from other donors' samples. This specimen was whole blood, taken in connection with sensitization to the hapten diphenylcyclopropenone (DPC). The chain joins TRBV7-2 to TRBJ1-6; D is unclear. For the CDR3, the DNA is TGTGCCAGCAGCTTAGAGGTGGTGTCACCCCTCCACTTT. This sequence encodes CASSLEVVSPLHF. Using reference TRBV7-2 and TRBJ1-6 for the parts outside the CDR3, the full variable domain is GAGVSQSPSNKVTEKGKDVELRCDPISGHTALYWYRQSLGQGLEFLIYFQGNSAPDKSGLPSDRFSAERTGGSVSTLTIQRTQQEDSAVYLCASSLEVVSPLHFGNGTRLTVT.